This T cell receptor beta chain was recovered during a study of CD8 T cells in Susac syndrome. Study in general: When blood was collected, patients with Susac syndrome were therapy-naive, were taking corticosteroids, or were receiving intravenous immunoglobulin alone. Points from the study as a whole: Susac syndrome CD8+ repertoires were clonally expanded, most strongly in CD8+ TEMRA cells.

A remark on this clonotype: Its cognate antigen is unknown.

cDNA came from about 0.5 to 1 ug RNA primed by random hexamers. MiXCR, run by TCRdb on the immunoSEQ multiplex PCR reads, gives a single entry per CDR3 protein. The data contain more than 100,000 distinct CDR3 sequences, roughly 94% of them seen just once; the ten biggest clones take up about 0.28%. While CD8+ and CD4+ T cells were isolated negatively, TEMRA cells were enriched by FACS. The CDR3 sequence is 12 residues long. Looked up from germline, CDR1 is SGHKS and CDR2 is YYEKEE (reference sequence). V was clipped by 6 bases and J by 3 bases, with 8 bases between them. What was sequenced was CD8+ T cells from PBMCs. The rearrangement links TRBV5-5 to TRBJ2-3, with a weak D call TRBD1 (5 bases). The receptor was derived from a human donor with Susac syndrome. CDR3 DNA: TGTGCCAGCAACGGACAAACAGATACGCAGTATTTT. Translating gives CASNGQTDTQYF.